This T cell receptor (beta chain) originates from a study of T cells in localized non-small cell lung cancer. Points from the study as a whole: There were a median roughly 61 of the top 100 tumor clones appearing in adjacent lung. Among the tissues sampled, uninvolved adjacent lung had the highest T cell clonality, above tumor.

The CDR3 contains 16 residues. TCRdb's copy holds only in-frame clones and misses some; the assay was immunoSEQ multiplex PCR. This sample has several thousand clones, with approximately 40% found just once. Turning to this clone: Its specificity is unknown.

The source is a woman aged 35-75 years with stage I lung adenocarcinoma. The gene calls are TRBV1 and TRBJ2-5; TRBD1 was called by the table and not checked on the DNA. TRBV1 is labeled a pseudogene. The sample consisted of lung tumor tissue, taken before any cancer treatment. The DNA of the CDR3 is TGCGCCAGCAGCCAGGTTAAGGGACAGGGTAGAGAGACCCAGTACTTC. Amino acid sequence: CASSQVKGQGRETQYF.